Following are 21 T cell receptor beta chains from one sample sequenced in a study of blood T cells in healthy people across ages (dated by TCRdb to 2015 to 2017). The library was produced with 5' RACE. The data were produced on an Illumina HiSeq 2500. A second about 7 to 11 cycle PCR used a sample-barcoded 5' primer and a J-beta primer mix. The public reads were run again by TCRdb, first through fastp at Q25 and then through MiXCR, and only productive beta chains were kept. Rows with a matching CDR3 protein are joined into one entry that keeps the most common DNA and genes. This sample lists around 780,000 distinct CDR3 sequences; around three fifths were detected once. Roughly 26% of the sample comes from the top ten. The specimen sequenced was blood. All receptors come from a middle-aged man in good health.

In its sample, this clonotype was seen once. The CDR3 spells CASSPNQNSYEQYF. CDR3 DNA: TGCGCCAGCAGCCCCAACCAGAATTCCTACGAGCAGTACTTC. J is TRBJ2-7 and V is TRBV5-1; D is unclear. The CDR3 covers 14 residues. Germline V CDR1 and CDR2: SGHRS, YFSETQ. The ends were cut back, 4 bases at V and 1 base at J, with 12 bases in the middle.

The V gene is TRBV13, the J gene TRBJ2-1, with 7 bases fitting TRBD2. The DNA end is more similar to TRBJ2-7, so the J call may be wrong. CDR3 length: 14 residues. Per the germline V gene, CDR1 is PRHDT and CDR2 is FYEKMQ (reference sequence). The CDR3 region is CASSKRGPYNEQYF. The DNA for the CDR3 is TGTGCCAGCAGCAAGCGGGGACCCTACAATGAGCAGTACTTC.

Ten or more counts support this clonotype. V usage is TRBV5-1 and J usage is TRBJ2-1; 9 bases map to TRBD1. Germline trimming cut 5 bases from V and 8 bases from J; bases unmatched to any gene: 8. This CDR3 comprises 14 residues. CDR1 is SGHRS and CDR2 is YFSETQ in the germline V gene. The CDR3 loop reads CASRPGQGVDEQFF. CDR3 sequence (DNA): TGCGCCAGCAGACCGGGACAGGGTGTCGATGAGCAGTTCTTC.

The J gene is TRBJ1-5, the V gene TRBV6-6, with 10 bases fitting TRBD1. This CDR3 has 17 amino acids. Germline V CDR1 and CDR2: MNHNY, SVGAGI (reference sequence). After removal of 1 base from V and 7 bases from J, the junction contained 10 bases not matched to a gene. The CDR3 DNA reads TGTGCCAGCAGTTACTTACCCGCCGGGACAGGGGCCCAGCCCCAGCATTTT. This sequence encodes CASSYLPAGTGAQPQHF.

This chain links TRBV27 with TRBJ1-6, with D maybe TRBD1 (6 bases). There are 14 residues in the CDR3. From germline, CDR1 is MNHEY and CDR2 SMNVEV (reference sequence). V lost 7 bases to trimming and J lost 5 bases, with 12 bases between them. The CDR3 nucleotides read TGTGCCAGCACCGGACAGTTTAATAATTCACCCCTCCACTTT. Its protein is CASTGQFNNSPLHF.

This clonotype was recorded many times. This chain joins TRBV7-2 and TRBJ2-3; D may correspond to TRBD1 or TRBD2 (5 bases each). The CDR3 is 15 residues long. V lost 1 base, J lost 4 bases, and 12 bases lay in between. Per the germline V gene, CDR1 is SGHTA and CDR2 is FQGNSA. Here the CDR3 reads CASSLDGGGADTQYF. In DNA form, the CDR3 reads TGTGCCAGCAGCTTAGATGGGGGTGGAGCAGATACGCAGTATTTT. Filled out from reference TRBV7-2 and TRBJ2-3, the complete variable domain reads GAGVSQSPSNKVTEKGKDVELRCDPISGHTALYWYRQSLGQGLEFLIYFQGNSAPDKSGLPSDRFSAERTGGSVSTLTIQRTQQEDSAVYLCASSLDGGGADTQYFGPGTRLTVL.

As regards this clonotype: This may stem from a read error, because a much larger clone lies one nucleotide away. The chain uses TRBV4-2 and TRBJ1-2, with no clear D. The CDR3 spans 12 residues. Germline V gene sequence: CDR1 LGHNA, CDR2 YNFKEQ. The CDR3 nucleotides are TGTGTCAGCAGCCAGACCAACTATGGCTACACCTTC. Protein product: CVSSQTNYGYTF.

This chain joins TRBV11-2 and TRBJ2-7, with D perhaps TRBD2 (6 bases). CDR1 is SGHAT, CDR2 FQNNGV, per germline. V was shortened by 1 base and J by 7 bases, with 17 bases between the two germline ends. CDR3 size: 15 residues. Written as DNA, the CDR3 is TGTGCCAGCAGCTTAGGTCCCGGAGGGCCCCGAGAGCAGTACTTC. This translates into CASSLGPGGPREQYF. Combining the CDR3 with reference TRBV11-2 and TRBJ2-7 gives the whole variable domain EAGVAQSPRYKIIEKRQSVAFWCNPISGHATLYWYQQILGQGPKLLIQFQNNGVVDDSQLPKDRFSAERLKGVDSTLKIQPAKLEDSAVYLCASSLGPGGPREQYFGPGTRLTVT.

J is TRBJ1-6 and V is TRBV7-6, with no clear D. The germline gives CDR1 SGHVS, CDR2 FNYEAQ. Trimming took off 1 base at V and 5 bases at J, with 18 bases between the two ends. This CDR3 region has 18 residues. The CDR3 here is CASSLVDVRNSNNSPLHF. The CDR3, as DNA: TGTGCCAGCAGCTTAGTAGACGTTCGGAACAGCAATAATTCACCCCTCCACTTT.

The genes are TRBV25-1 and TRBJ2-5; 11 bases align to TRBD2. Trimming removed 2 bases from V and 5 bases from J; junction bases left unmatched: 13. This CDR3 is 18 amino acids long. Germline V lookup: CDR1 MGHDK, CDR2 SYGVNS. As DNA, the CDR3 is TGTGCCAGCAGTGAACCCAAGACTAGCGGGAAAAGGGAGGAGACCCAGTACTTC. Encoded protein: CASSEPKTSGKREETQYF.

A few counts support this clonotype. The genes are TRBV5-5 and TRBJ2-2; D remains ambiguous. CDR1 is SGHKS and CDR2 is YYEKEE in the germline V gene (reference sequence). This CDR3 region has 15 residues. Trimming left V 4 bases short and J 0 bases short, with 10 bases between. CDR3 loop: CASSLKSANTGELFF. The DNA of the CDR3 is TGTGCCAGCAGCCTAAAGAGTGCGAACACCGGGGAGCTGTTTTTT.

The chain couples TRBV5-1 to TRBJ2-5; 7 positions match TRBD1. The CDR3 contains 16 residues. V shed 0 bases, J shed 3 bases, and the junction held 8 bases outside the gene matches. CDR1 SGHRS and CDR2 YFSETQ come from the germline V gene. CDR3 loop: CASSLARGWAEETQYF. The CDR3 coding sequence is TGCGCCAGCAGCTTGGCCAGGGGGTGGGCCGAAGAGACCCAGTACTTC.

Concerning this clonotype: At one end, the junction sequence differs from germline, possibly due to a read error. The genes are TRBV29-1 and TRBJ2-1; D unclear. The germline V gene encodes CDR1 SQVTM and CDR2 ANQGSEA. CDR3 length: 11 residues. The CDR3 nucleotides read TGCAGCGGTGAAACCTACAATGAGCAGTTCTTC. It encodes CSGETYNEQFF.

This clonotype was seen more than once but under ten times. The chain recombines TRBV5-5 with TRBJ2-7; D uncertain. V was pared by 1 base and J by 0 bases, with 5 bases between. Germline V gives CDR1 SGHKS, CDR2 YYEKEE (reference sequence). This CDR3 spans 13 amino acids. CDR3 region: CASSLSVSYEQYF. The CDR3 DNA sequence: TGTGCCAGCAGCTTGAGTGTCTCCTACGAGCAGTACTTC.

This chain connects TRBV6-1 to TRBJ2-3; D might be TRBD1 (5 bases). There are 16 residues in the CDR3. From germline, CDR1 is MNHNS and CDR2 SASEGT. V shed 6 bases and J shed 2 bases, with 18 bases lying between them. The CDR3 DNA reads as TGTGCCAGCAGCCAGGGCGGTTATAGTTCCACAGATACGCAGTATTTT. Protein: CASSQGGYSSTDTQYF.

The chain joins TRBV2 to TRBJ2-4; 8 bases are shared with TRBD2. With V trimmed by 6 bases and J by 2 bases, 12 bases remained unmatched. The CDR3 sequence is 17 residues long. Germline CDR1 reads SNHLY; CDR2 reads FYNNEI. CDR3 in DNA: TGTGCCAGCAGCGCGAGCGGGGGTCAGGTATCCAAAAACATTCAGTACTTC. This gives the protein CASSASGGQVSKNIQYF.

The V call is TRBV7-2, the J call TRBJ2-1; D unresolved. The germline V and J ends were trimmed by 5 bases and 8 bases, with 19 bases remaining between them. The CDR3 spans 15 residues. The germline V gene has CDR1 SGHTA and CDR2 FQGNSA. This CDR3 is CASSPLGLPMDEQFF. The CDR3 DNA follows: TGTGCCAGCAGCCCCCTAGGCCTGCCTATGGATGAGCAGTTCTTC.

There are a few counts of this clonotype. The chain is built from TRBV7-2 and TRBJ2-1; D possibly corresponds to TRBD2 (5 bases). Looked up from germline, CDR1 is SGHTA and CDR2 is FQGNSA. Deletions cut 5 bases from V and 5 bases from J, with 13 bases between. The CDR3 length is 14 residues. CDR3 loop: CASSSLAGHNEQFF. As DNA, the CDR3 is TGTGCCAGCAGCAGCCTAGCCGGTCACAATGAGCAGTTCTTC.

The DNA for the CDR3 is TGTGCCATCAGGTCCGGGACTAGCGGGGACTCTGGGGCCAACGTCCTGACTTTC. It translates to CAIRSGTSGDSGANVLTF. The chain recombines TRBV10-3 with TRBJ2-6, with 13 positions matching TRBD2. Germline assignment: CDR1 ENHRY and CDR2 SYGVKD. The CDR3 spans 18 residues. Unmatched junction bases numbered 5, after V lost 6 bases and J lost 0 bases.

The chain is built from TRBV28 and TRBJ1-2, with D possibly matching TRBD1 (6 bases). Trimming pared 7 bases from V and 7 bases from J, leaving 28 bases between. The germline V gene encodes CDR1 MDHEN and CDR2 SYDVKM. The CDR3 loop spans 17 amino acids. The CDR3 DNA reads TGTGCCAGCAATCCGCTCAGGGGTGGTACCCCATGGGGTGGCTACACCTTC. This gives the protein CASNPLRGGTPWGGYTF.

The V gene is TRBV10-3, the J gene TRBJ2-1; TRBD1 aligns across 7 bases. Germline trimming cut 0 bases from V and 7 bases from J; bases unmatched to any gene: 3. Per germline, CDR1 ENHRY and CDR2 SYGVKD. CDR3 length equals 14 residues. CDR3 in amino acids: CAISESTGSNEQFF. The CDR3 coding sequence is TGTGCCATCAGTGAGTCGACAGGGAGTAATGAGCAGTTCTTC.